This T cell receptor beta chain was retrieved from a study of blood T cells in healthy people across ages. Study-level results: Unsorted PBMC input precluded a conclusive naive versus antigen-experienced comparison.

A second PCR, run for about 7 to 11 cycles, used a sample-barcoded 5' primer plus a J-beta primer mix. TCRdb re-analysed the 5' RACE reads in MiXCR, keeping a single row per CDR3 protein. The data contain 1,100,000 or so distinct CDR3 sequences, 35% to 50% of them singletons. Of note for this clonotype: Its antigen is currently unknown.

The CDR3 runs to 13 residues. J was trimmed by 9 bases and V by 8 bases; bases with no gene match: 10. The sequence derives from a woman aged 60-75 years in good health. The V call is TRBV12-3 or TRBV12-4, the J call TRBJ2-3, with 8 nucleotides matching TRBD1. Sequencing used blood. CDR3 sequence (DNA): TGTGCCAGCGTAAATCAGGGGGCGGACACGCAGTATTTT. Translating gives CASVNQGADTQYF.